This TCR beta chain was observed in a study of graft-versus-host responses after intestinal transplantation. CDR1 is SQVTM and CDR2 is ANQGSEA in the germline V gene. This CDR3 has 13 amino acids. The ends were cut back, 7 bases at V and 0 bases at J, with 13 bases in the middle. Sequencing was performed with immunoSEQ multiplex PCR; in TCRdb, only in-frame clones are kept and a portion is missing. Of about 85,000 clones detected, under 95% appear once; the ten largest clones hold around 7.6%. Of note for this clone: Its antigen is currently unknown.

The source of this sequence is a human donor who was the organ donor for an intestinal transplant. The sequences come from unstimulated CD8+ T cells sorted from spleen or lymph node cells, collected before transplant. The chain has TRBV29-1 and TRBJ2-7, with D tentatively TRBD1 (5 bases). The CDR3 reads CSAIYRSSYEQYF. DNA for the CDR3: TGCAGCGCTATCTACAGGAGCTCCTACGAGCAGTACTTC.